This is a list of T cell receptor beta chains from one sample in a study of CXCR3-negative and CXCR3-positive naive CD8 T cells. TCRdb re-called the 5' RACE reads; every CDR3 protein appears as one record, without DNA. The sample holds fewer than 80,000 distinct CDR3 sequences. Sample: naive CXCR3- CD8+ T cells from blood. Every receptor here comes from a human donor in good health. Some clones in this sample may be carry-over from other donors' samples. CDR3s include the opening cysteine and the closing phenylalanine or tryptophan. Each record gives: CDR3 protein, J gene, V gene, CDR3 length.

CDR3: CASTYRVDEAFF
J: TRBJ1-1
V: TRBV2
length: 12

CDR3: CASSPPGTGYHNEQFF
J: TRBJ2-1
V: TRBV12-3/TRBV12-4
length: 16

CDR3: CASSFESGGWTDTQYF
J: TRBJ2-3
V: TRBV5-1
length: 16

CDR3: CASSFLTGTGYEQYF
J: TRBJ2-7
V: TRBV28
length: 15

CDR3: CSVVQGSYEQYF
J: TRBJ2-7
V: TRBV29-1
length: 12

CDR3: CASSPGEGAVYEQYF
J: TRBJ2-7
V: TRBV4-3
length: 15

CDR3: CASSVLGQGSDTQYF
J: TRBJ2-3
V: TRBV9
length: 15

CDR3: CASSDPPSHEQYF
J: TRBJ2-7
V: TRBV7-9
length: 13

CDR3: CASSYWSSGNNEKLFF
J: TRBJ1-4
V: TRBV6-6
length: 16

CDR3: CASSLSGRSYEQYF
J: TRBJ2-7
V: TRBV12-3/TRBV12-4
length: 14

CDR3: CSARDMASGGLYEQYF
J: TRBJ2-7
V: TRBV20-1
length: 16

CDR3: CASSEYAGTHYEQYF
J: TRBJ2-7
V: TRBV6-1
length: 15

CDR3: CSARDWKTSTDTQYF
J: TRBJ2-3
V: TRBV20-1
length: 15

CDR3: CASSYRGGFYEQYF
J: TRBJ2-7
V: TRBV7-9
length: 14

CDR3: CASSQEAEEGYTF
J: TRBJ1-2
V: TRBV4-2
length: 13

CDR3: CASSTSRTSGVPAGELFF
J: TRBJ2-2
V: TRBV9
length: 18

CDR3: CASSDSNFEQFF
J: TRBJ2-1
V: TRBV6-4
length: 12

CDR3: CASSFGPATQYF
J: TRBJ2-3
V: TRBV7-8
length: 12

CDR3: CASSEGTGGPPYF
J: TRBJ2-4
V: TRBV5-1
length: 13

CDR3: CASSSGTGWDEQFF
J: TRBJ2-1
V: TRBV7-3
length: 14

CDR3: CASSPAGAHTEAFF
J: TRBJ1-1
V: TRBV3-1
length: 14

CDR3: CSGDRAGELFF
J: TRBJ2-2
V: TRBV29-1
length: 11

CDR3: CATSIGSNTEAFF
J: TRBJ1-1
V: TRBV15
length: 13

CDR3: CSVEGEESSGGAQEQFF
J: TRBJ2-1
V: TRBV29-1
length: 17

CDR3: CSARDPGTRPSTDTQYF
J: TRBJ2-3
V: TRBV20-1
length: 17

CDR3: CASSPDRGYFNTEAFF
J: TRBJ1-1
V: TRBV19
length: 16

CDR3: CSSSQGETEAFF
J: TRBJ1-1
V: TRBV29-1
length: 12

CDR3: CAISKLESPEAFF
J: TRBJ1-1
V: TRBV10-3
length: 13